This T cell receptor beta chain was identified in a study of cytomegalovirus exposure and HLA in healthy donors. Study results and caveats: Certain indistinguishable V segments, among them TRBV6-2 and TRBV6-3, were excluded. TCR beta V- and J-gene trimming was later associated with a missense DCLRE1C variant. According to an earlier analysis, most TCR beta V segments yielded productive rearrangements about 87% or about 30% of the time.

Primers for the PCR totalled 60 Vbeta and 13 Jbeta. Sequencing used immunoSEQ multiplex PCR; TCRdb keeps in-frame clones, though not all of them. The sample includes 60,000 to 90,000 clones, roughly 84% seen only once; the top ten take approximately 20%. Of note for this clone: No antigen is known for it.

Germline V gene sequence: CDR1 SGHNT, CDR2 YENEEA. The CDR3 has 14 residues. V lost 5 bases, J lost 5 bases, and 8 bases stayed unmatched. The sequencing sample was made of PBMCs. The sequence came from a man between 65 and 79 years old in good health and CMV-seropositive. The chain carries TRBV11-3 and TRBJ2-7; 8 bases match TRBD1. The CDR3 protein is CASSPGTGYHEQYF. In DNA, the CDR3 is TGTGCCAGCAGCCCCGGGACAGGATACCACGAGCAGTACTTC.